Below, 32 T cell receptor beta chains from the same sample are listed, as sequenced in a study of blood T cell repertoires in COVID-19 (dated by TCRdb to 2020 to 2022). Library construction relied on the immunoSEQ multiplex PCR assay. In its TCRdb copy, this immuneACCESS table keeps in-frame sequences only and misses some clones. Where compared with another copy, unresolved V genes explain less than half of these, and the others have no known cause. Within this sample are 360,000 or so clones, with around 90% of them counted one time only. The top ten constitute 6.5% to 7% of the sample. The sample consisted of peripheral blood. The source of these receptors is a man between 18 and 29 years old with active or convalescent COVID-19.

The chain recombines TRBV7-2 with TRBJ2-3; 12 nucleotides line up with TRBD2. This CDR3 contains 17 residues. J gave up 2 bases and V 2 bases, and 5 bases lay outside the gene matches. CDR1 SGHTA and CDR2 FQGNSA come from the germline V gene. In nucleotides, the CDR3 is TGTGCCAGCAGCTTACCGACTAGCGGGGGATCCACAGATACGCAGTATTTT. It codes for CASSLPTSGGSTDTQYF.

This chain connects TRBV24-1 to TRBJ1-5, with no clear D. This CDR3 is 16 amino acids long. The germline V and J ends were trimmed by 4 bases and 6 bases, with 18 bases remaining between them. CDR1 is KGHDR, CDR2 SFDVKD, per germline. The CDR3 loop reads CATSERSGLEGQPQHF. CDR3 nucleotides: TGTGCCACCAGTGAGCGCTCTGGCCTCGAGGGTCAGCCCCAGCATTTT.

The chain has TRBV5-4 and TRBJ1-6; D is unclear. V was cut by 2 bases and J by 6 bases, with 9 bases left in between. CDR3 length: 14 amino acids. CDR1 and CDR2 (germline): SGHNT, YYREEE (reference sequence). The DNA for the CDR3 is TGTGCCAGCAGCTTACAAAATCTTAATTCACCCCTCCACTTT. Protein product: CASSLQNLNSPLHF. Filled out from reference TRBV5-4 and TRBJ1-6, the complete variable domain reads ETGVTQSPTHLIKTRGQQVTLRCSSQSGHNTVSWYQQALGQGPQFIFQYYREEENGRGNFPPRFSGLQFPNYSSELNVNALELDDSALYLCASSLQNLNSPLHFGNGTRLTVT.

Here the CDR3 DNA reads TGTGCCAGCTCCCTTCACAGGGAGGGGGAAAAACTGTTTTTT. It yields the protein CASSLHREGEKLFF. The chain is built from TRBV18 and TRBJ1-4; TRBD1 might be the D (6 bases). The germline V gene encodes CDR1 KGHSH and CDR2 LQKENI. With 6 bases removed from V and 8 bases from J, the gap between germline ends came to 16 bases. There are 14 residues in the CDR3.

This clone was counted a few times. This chain uses TRBV2 with TRBJ2-2; 10 positions agree with TRBD1. The ends lost 5 bases at V and 6 bases at J; junction bases unmatched: 9. The CDR3 extends over 16 amino acids. CDR1 and CDR2 from the germline V gene are SNHLY and FYNNEI. CDR3 DNA sequence: TGTGCCAGCAGTTTTGGGACAGGGGTGGTGGCCGGGGAGCTGTTTTTT. As protein: CASSFGTGVVAGELFF.

V is TRBV3-1 (or the pseudogene TRBV3-2) and J is TRBJ1-1; D gene ambiguous. CDR3 size: 15 residues. Trimming removed 1 base from V and 6 bases from J, with 15 bases in between. CDR1 is LGHDT and CDR2 is YNNKEL in the germline V gene (reference sequence). The CDR3 bases are TGTGCCAGCAGCCAAGCTGCAGGTTTTCTATCTGAAGCTTTCTTT. It codes for CASSQAAGFLSEAFF.

V and J are TRBV18 and TRBJ2-3; 8 bases align to TRBD1. J lost 0 bases, V lost 3 bases, and 8 bases had no gene match. The V gene's germline CDR1 is KGHSH and CDR2 LQKENI. The CDR3 consists of 17 residues. CDR3 DNA: TGTGCCAGCTCACCCCTAGGGCAGGGGGCGAGCACAGATACGCAGTATTTT. It encodes CASSPLGQGASTDTQYF.

The rearrangement uses TRBV9 and TRBJ2-4; TRBD2 matches at 10 bases. Germline V gives CDR1 SGDLS, CDR2 YYNGEE. The CDR3 is 18 residues long. Losses at the gene ends were 0 bases for V and 0 bases for J; bases not matched to a gene: 6. CDR3 amino acids: CASSVGSAGGLAKNIQYF. The DNA for the CDR3 is TGTGCCAGCAGCGTAGGTTCAGCGGGAGGGCTAGCCAAAAACATTCAGTACTTC.

In this sample, this clone turned up once. The chain joins TRBV6-2 or TRBV6-3 to TRBJ1-5, with D perhaps matching TRBD1 (5 bases). The CDR3 spans 16 residues. The germline gives CDR1 MNHEY, CDR2 SVGEGT. V gave up 8 bases and J gave up 2 bases, with 19 bases separating them. CDR3 amino acids: CASRPWSQGGNQPQHF. CDR3 in DNA: TGTGCCAGCCGCCCCTGGTCGCAGGGCGGCAATCAGCCCCAGCATTTT.

This chain connects TRBV29-1 to TRBJ2-1; a possible D gene is TRBD2 (6 bases). V lost 1 base to trimming and J lost 2 bases, with 15 bases between them. This CDR3 contains 16 residues. The V gene's germline CDR1 is SQVTM and CDR2 ANQGSEA. The CDR3: CSVEAPGGGAYNEQFF. CDR3 bases: TGCAGCGTTGAAGCCCCCGGCGGCGGGGCCTACAATGAGCAGTTCTTC.

In DNA form, the CDR3 reads TGTGCCAGCAGCTTCCGGGACAGGGGTGCAGATACGCAGTATTTT. It specifies CASSFRDRGADTQYF. The V call is TRBV11-2, the J call TRBJ2-3; 10 bases are shared with TRBD1. This CDR3 is built from 15 residues. Germline V gene lookup returns CDR1 SGHAT and CDR2 FQNNGV. V lost 3 bases, J lost 4 bases, and 4 bases stayed unmatched. Based on the CDR3 plus reference TRBV11-2 and TRBJ2-3, the full variable domain is EAGVAQSPRYKIIEKRQSVAFWCNPISGHATLYWYQQILGQGPKLLIQFQNNGVVDDSQLPKDRFSAERLKGVDSTLKIQPAKLEDSAVYLCASSFRDRGADTQYFGPGTRLTVL.

This clone was picked up a small number of times. CDR3 in amino acids: CASSQVETSGSYEQYF. The CDR3 DNA reads TGTGCCAGCAGCCAAGTCGAGACTAGCGGCTCCTACGAGCAGTACTTC. The chain carries TRBV4-2 and TRBJ2-7; 9 bases agree with TRBD2. The trim removed 1 base at V and 0 bases at J, leaving 4 bases unmatched. This CDR3 comprises 16 residues. The V gene's germline CDR1 is LGHNA and CDR2 YNFKEQ.

A word on this clone: Other DNA sequences in this specimen translate into the identical CDR3. This sequence joins TRBV19 and TRBJ1-1, with D hard to call. V lost 2 bases to trimming and J lost 2 bases, with 6 bases between them. This CDR3 is 13 amino acids long. CDR1 is LNHDA, CDR2 SQIVND, per germline (reference sequence). The CDR3 DNA reads TGTGCCAGTAGTATAACAGCTAACACTGAAGCTTTCTTT. Translating it yields CASSITANTEAFF.

This chain uses TRBV29-1 with TRBJ2-7; 9 nucleotides agree with TRBD2. The CDR3 extends over 14 amino acids. Germline V gives CDR1 SQVTM, CDR2 ANQGSEA. J was trimmed by 1 base and V by 4 bases; bases with no gene match: 5. The CDR3 spells CSVVTSGFSYEQYF. The CDR3 DNA reads as TGCAGCGTTGTAACTAGCGGGTTTTCCTACGAGCAGTACTTC.

V is TRBV28 and J is TRBJ1-2; the match to TRBD1 covers 8 bases. The length of the CDR3 is 13 residues. The junction had 5 bases not matched to a gene; V was cut back by 5 bases and J by 6 bases. In germline, CDR1 is MDHEN, CDR2 SYDVKM. CDR3 sequence (DNA): TGTGCCAGCAGTCTAGGACAGGGAAATGGCTACACCTTC. Translated: CASSLGQGNGYTF.

This chain uses TRBV9 with TRBJ1-5, with 7 bases that match TRBD1. The CDR3 length is 14 residues. Germline V gene data show CDR1 as SGDLS and CDR2 as YYNGEE. The J segment lost 3 bases and the V segment lost 4 bases, leaving 4 bases of the junction unmatched. Written as DNA, the CDR3 is TGTGCCAGCAGCTCGGGACAGACCAATCAGCCCCAGCATTTT. This translates into CASSSGQTNQPQHF. Complete variable domain (other parts from reference TRBV9 and TRBJ1-5): DSGVTQTPKHLITATGQRVTLRCSPRSGDLSVYWYQQSLDQGLQFLIQYYNGEERAKGNILERFSAQQFPDLHSELNLSSLELGDSALYFCASSSGQTNQPQHFGDGTRLSIL.

CDR3 nucleotides: TGTGCCAGCAGCTTACCATCGGCACAGACCTACGAGCAGTACTTC. This codes for CASSLPSAQTYEQYF. The chain uses TRBV11-3 and TRBJ2-7; no clear D gene. Germline values: CDR1 SGHNT, CDR2 YENEEA. There are 15 residues in the CDR3. Trimming stripped 2 bases from V and 2 bases from J, with 13 bases between.

The chain recombines TRBV7-9 with TRBJ1-2, with D unresolved. Per germline, CDR1 SEHNR and CDR2 FQNEAQ (reference sequence). This CDR3 has 14 amino acids. V gave up 5 bases and J gave up 8 bases, with 18 bases separating them. The CDR3 reads CASSPSREARGYTF. The CDR3 coding sequence is TGTGCCAGCAGCCCTTCCCGGGAGGCTCGGGGCTACACCTTC. Together with reference TRBV7-9 and TRBJ1-2, the CDR3 gives the full variable domain: DTGVSQNPRHKITKRGQNVTFRCDPISEHNRLYWYRQTLGQGPEFLTYFQNEAQLEKSRLLSDRFSAERPKGSFSTLEIQRTEQGDSAMYLCASSPSREARGYTFGSGTRLTVV.

In its sample, this clone was seen once. V usage is TRBV4-1 and J usage is TRBJ2-1, with 13 bases fitting TRBD2. J was trimmed by 7 bases and V by 4 bases; bases with no gene match: 7. CDR1 and CDR2 from the germline V gene are MGHRA and YSYEKL. The CDR3 runs to 16 residues. CDR3 nucleotides: TGCGCCAGCAGCCGGGGACTAGCGGGACTCTCTAATGAGCAGTTCTTC. Amino acids: CASSRGLAGLSNEQFF.

This clone has only one observation. The chain links TRBV9 to TRBJ2-2; 10 nucleotides agree with TRBD1. CDR1 is SGDLS and CDR2 is YYNGEE in the germline V gene. V shed 4 bases, J shed 6 bases, and the junction held 12 bases outside the gene matches. This CDR3 is built from 17 residues. The CDR3 DNA sequence: TGTGCCAGCAGCACCCGATTCGGACAGGGGGTTTCCGGGGAGCTGTTTTTT. The encoded protein is CASSTRFGQGVSGELFF.

The chain joins TRBV18 to TRBJ1-1; the match to TRBD1 covers 9 bases. The CDR3 has 17 residues. CDR1 is KGHSH and CDR2 is LQKENI in the germline V gene. V was clipped by 2 bases and J by 3 bases; unmatched bases: 10. The CDR3 loop reads CASSPTGGALWDTEAFF. CDR3 nucleotide sequence: TGTGCCAGCTCACCAACAGGGGGCGCGTTGTGGGACACTGAAGCTTTCTTT. The full variable domain, with the rest looked up from reference TRBV18 and TRBJ1-1, is NAGVMQNPRHLVRRRGQEARLRCSPMKGHSHVYWYRQLPEEGLKFMVYLQKENIIDESGMPKERFSAEFPKEGPSILRIQQVVRGDSAAYFCASSPTGGALWDTEAFFGQGTRLTVV.

The chain links TRBV12-3 or TRBV12-4 to TRBJ1-2; D gene uncertain. The CDR3 totals 12 residues. The V gene lost 5 bases and the J gene lost 2 bases, with 6 bases spanning the gap. The CDR3 nucleotides are TGTGCCAGCAGTCCCCAGAACTATGGCTACACCTTC. Translation: CASSPQNYGYTF.

The chain recombines TRBV7-9 with TRBJ1-1, with D unclear. Germline values: CDR1 SEHNR, CDR2 FQNEAQ (reference sequence). This CDR3 contains 12 residues. Trimming removed 7 bases at V and 12 bases at J, with 18 bases between. CDR3 in amino acids: CASISGTKQSFF. The CDR3 bases are TGTGCCAGCATCTCAGGTACGAAGCAGTCTTTCTTT.

The chain recombines TRBV28 with TRBJ2-7, with 7 bases that match TRBD2. The junction had 7 bases not matched to a gene; V was cut back by 5 bases and J by 0 bases. Germline V gives CDR1 MDHEN, CDR2 SYDVKM. This CDR3 comprises 15 residues. CDR3 sequence (DNA): TGTGCCAGCAGTAACGTCCGGGGGGTCTCCTACGAGCAGTACTTC. It codes for CASSNVRGVSYEQYF.

CDR3 in amino acids: CAISADRPEQYF. CDR3 DNA: TGTGCCATCAGTGCCGACAGGCCGGAGCAGTACTTC. J is TRBJ2-7 and V is TRBV10-3; D is perhaps TRBD1 (6 bases). From germline, CDR1 is ENHRY and CDR2 SYGVKD. V lost 4 bases and J lost 7, with 11 bases in between. The CDR3 consists of 12 residues.

The V call is TRBV5-1, the J call TRBJ1-6, with 11 bases lining up with TRBD1. Trimming removed 5 bases from V and 9 bases from J; junction bases left unmatched: 7. Germline V CDR1 and CDR2: SGHRS, YFSETQ. CDR3 length: 15 residues. CDR3 sequence: CASRPGQGVSSPLHF. CDR3 coding DNA: TGCGCCAGCAGACCGGGACAGGGGGTAAGTTCACCCCTCCACTTT.

The genes are TRBV9 and TRBJ2-1; D is uncertain. The CDR3 runs 14 residues. Trimming took off 0 bases at V and 2 bases at J, with 6 bases between the two ends. Per germline, CDR1 SGDLS and CDR2 YYNGEE. CDR3 region: CASSVALPYNEQFF. The CDR3 region has the DNA TGTGCCAGCAGCGTAGCTCTCCCCTACAATGAGCAGTTCTTC.

The chain couples TRBV6-5 to TRBJ2-7; tentative D call: TRBD1 (6 bases). The V gene lost 6 bases and the J gene lost 1 base, with 13 bases spanning the gap. This CDR3 is built from 14 residues. Germline values: CDR1 MNHEY, CDR2 SVGAGI. The CDR3 spells CASRVGHGSYEQYF. CDR3 coding DNA: TGTGCCAGCAGGGTGGGACACGGGTCCTACGAGCAGTACTTC.

V usage is TRBV7-9 and J usage is TRBJ2-4; 8 bases fit TRBD2. The J segment lost 4 bases and the V segment lost 5 bases, leaving 4 bases of the junction unmatched. Germline assignment: CDR1 SEHNR and CDR2 FQNEAQ (reference sequence). The CDR3 runs to 14 residues. CDR3 loop: CASSRTSGKNIQYF. The CDR3 DNA reads as TGTGCCAGCAGCCGTACTAGCGGAAAAAACATTCAGTACTTC.

The chain couples TRBV9 to TRBJ2-3; TRBD2 might be the D (6 bases). The CDR3 loop spans 14 amino acids. The germline V gene has CDR1 SGDLS and CDR2 YYNGEE. V was trimmed by 4 bases and J by 4 bases, leaving 13 bases between them. In DNA form, the CDR3 reads TGTGCCAGCAGCAGTGGCGGGGTTGCAGATACGCAGTATTTT. Amino acid sequence: CASSSGGVADTQYF.

This chain connects TRBV29-1 to TRBJ2-1; 10 nucleotides line up with TRBD1. Per the germline V gene, CDR1 is SQVTM and CDR2 is ANQGSEA. The CDR3 is made up of 14 amino acids. After removal of 3 bases from V and 8 bases from J, the junction contained 7 bases not matched to a gene. CDR3 bases: TGCAGCGTTGAGGGGGGGACAGGGGCCGATGAGCAGTTCTTC. Its translation: CSVEGGTGADEQFF.

The chain has TRBV2 and TRBJ2-1, with 10 bases identical to TRBD2. With V trimmed by 6 bases and J by 4 bases, 3 bases remained unmatched. Germline V gives CDR1 SNHLY, CDR2 FYNNEI. The CDR3 sequence is 14 residues long. CDR3 sequence reads: CASRPTSGYNEQFF. Written as DNA, the CDR3 is TGTGCCAGCAGACCGACTAGCGGGTACAATGAGCAGTTCTTC.